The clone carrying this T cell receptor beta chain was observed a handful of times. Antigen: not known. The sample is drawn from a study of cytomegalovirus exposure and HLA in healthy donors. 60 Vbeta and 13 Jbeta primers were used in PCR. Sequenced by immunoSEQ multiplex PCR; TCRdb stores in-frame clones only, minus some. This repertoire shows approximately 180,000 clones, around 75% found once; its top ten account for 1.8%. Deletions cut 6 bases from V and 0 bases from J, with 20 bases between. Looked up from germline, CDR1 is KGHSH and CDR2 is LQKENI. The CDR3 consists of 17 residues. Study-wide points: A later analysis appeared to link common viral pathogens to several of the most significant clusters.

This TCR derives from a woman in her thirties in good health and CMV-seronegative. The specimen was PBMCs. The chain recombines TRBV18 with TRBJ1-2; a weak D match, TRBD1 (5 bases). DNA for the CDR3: TGTGCCAGCTCCACCGGGACTCCCTTGAGGACTAACTATGGCTACACCTTC. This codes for CASSTGTPLRTNYGYTF.